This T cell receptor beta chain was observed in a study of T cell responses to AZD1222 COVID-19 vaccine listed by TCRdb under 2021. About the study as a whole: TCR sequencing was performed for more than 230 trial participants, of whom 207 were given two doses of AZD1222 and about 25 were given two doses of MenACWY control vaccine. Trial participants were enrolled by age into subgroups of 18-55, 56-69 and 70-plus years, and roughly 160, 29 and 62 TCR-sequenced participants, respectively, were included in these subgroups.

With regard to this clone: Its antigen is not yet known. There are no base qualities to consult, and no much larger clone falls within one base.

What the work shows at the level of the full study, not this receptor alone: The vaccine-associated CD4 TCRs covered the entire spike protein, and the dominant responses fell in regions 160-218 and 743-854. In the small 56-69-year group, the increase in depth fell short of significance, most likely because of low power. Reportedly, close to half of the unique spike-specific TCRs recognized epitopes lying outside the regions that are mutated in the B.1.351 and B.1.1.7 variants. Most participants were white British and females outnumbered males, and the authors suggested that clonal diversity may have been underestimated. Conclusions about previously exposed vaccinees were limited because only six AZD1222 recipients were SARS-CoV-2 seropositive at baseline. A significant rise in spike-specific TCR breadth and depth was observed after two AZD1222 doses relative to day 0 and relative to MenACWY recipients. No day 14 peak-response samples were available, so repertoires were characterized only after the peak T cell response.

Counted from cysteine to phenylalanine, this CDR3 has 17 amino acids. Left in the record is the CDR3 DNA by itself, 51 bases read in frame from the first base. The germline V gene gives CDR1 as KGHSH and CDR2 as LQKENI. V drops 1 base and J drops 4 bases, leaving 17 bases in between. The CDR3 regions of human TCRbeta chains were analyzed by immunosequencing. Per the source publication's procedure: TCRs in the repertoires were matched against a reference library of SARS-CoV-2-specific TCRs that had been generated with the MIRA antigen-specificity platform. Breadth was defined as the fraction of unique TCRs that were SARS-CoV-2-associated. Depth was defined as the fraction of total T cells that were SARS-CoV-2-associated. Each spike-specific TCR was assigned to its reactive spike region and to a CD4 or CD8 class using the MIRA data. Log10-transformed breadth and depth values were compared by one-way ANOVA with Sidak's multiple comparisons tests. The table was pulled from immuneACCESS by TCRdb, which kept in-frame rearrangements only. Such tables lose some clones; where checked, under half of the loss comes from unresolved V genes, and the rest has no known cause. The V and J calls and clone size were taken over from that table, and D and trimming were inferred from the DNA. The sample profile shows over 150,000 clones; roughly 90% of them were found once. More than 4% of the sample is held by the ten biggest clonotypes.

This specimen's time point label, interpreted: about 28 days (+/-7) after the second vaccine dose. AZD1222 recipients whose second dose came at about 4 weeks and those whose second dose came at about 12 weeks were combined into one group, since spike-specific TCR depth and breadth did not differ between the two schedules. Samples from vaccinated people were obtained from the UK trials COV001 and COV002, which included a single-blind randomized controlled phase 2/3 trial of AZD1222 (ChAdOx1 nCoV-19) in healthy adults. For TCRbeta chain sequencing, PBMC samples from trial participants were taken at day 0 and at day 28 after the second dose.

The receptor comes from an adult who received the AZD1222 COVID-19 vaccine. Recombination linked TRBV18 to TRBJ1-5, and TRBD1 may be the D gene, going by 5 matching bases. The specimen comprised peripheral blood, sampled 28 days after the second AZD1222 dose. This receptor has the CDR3 CASSPLALTAGNQPQHF. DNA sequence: TGTGCCAGCTCACCACTCGCCTTGACAGCTGGTAATCAGCCCCAGCATTTT.